This T cell receptor (beta chain) is drawn from a study of cytomegalovirus exposure and HLA in healthy donors. About the research overall: The same platform was used for the 130 or so validation repertoires as for the 666 first-cohort repertoires, as reported in a later analysis.

Study conclusions and caveats: Most TCR sequences showed up rarely, but some public TCRs showed up in many donors. More than 150 TCR beta chains were listed as cytomegalovirus-associated. Confirmation was obtained in vitro that three CMV-associated chains are specific for CMV antigens.

Points on this clone: Antigen specificity is unknown.

Profiling relied on immunoSEQ multiplex PCR, and the TCRdb table lists in-frame clones only, not all of them. The sample includes roughly 43,000 clones, 92% seen only once; the top ten take 5.6%. Germline-derived CDR1 and CDR2 are SGDLS and YYNGEE. Deletions cut 3 bases from V and 14 bases from J, with 13 bases between. CDR3 length equals 11 residues. The genes are TRBV9 and TRBJ2-3; D call uncertain. The sample comprised PBMCs. This sequence was found in a man aged 18 to 29 in good health and CMV-seronegative. The CDR3 DNA reads TGTGCCAGCAGCGCAATGGGCCCTGTGTATTTT. It translates to CASSAMGPVYF.